The rows below give T cell receptor beta chains drawn from one sample of a study of T cells in Graves' hyperthyroidism and ophthalmopathy. TCRdb analysed the multiplex PCR reads with MiXCR anew, one entry per CDR3 protein. The table records 560,000 or so distinct CDR3 sequences, about 20% of them present only once. Sequences were obtained from blood. The receptors were sampled from a man aged 40-55 years with Graves' ophthalmopathy. CDR3s include the opening cysteine and the closing phenylalanine or tryptophan. Fields, in order: V gene, clone size, J gene, D gene, CDR3 protein, CDR3 DNA. The D gene is left open where the match is weak. Clone size is given for some rows only: seen once, a few or many times, or a class if the clone is expanded.

TRBV5-1,few,TRBJ1-1,TRBD1,CASSLGDRVEAFF,TGCGCCAGCAGCTTGGGGGACAGGGTTGAAGCTTTCTTT
TRBV5-5,NA,TRBJ2-3,NA,CASSSEGGGTDTQYF,TGTGCCAGCAGCTCCGAGGGGGGTGGGACAGATACGCAGTATTTT
TRBV12-3/TRBV12-4,NA,TRBJ2-7,NA,CASSTDRDTFTYEQYF,TGTGCCAGCAGCACCGACCGGGACACCTTTACCTACGAGCAGTACTTC
TRBV27,few,TRBJ2-5,TRBD2,CASRAGGLRPETQYF,TGTGCCAGCAGGGCGGGAGGCCTTCGCCCAGAGACCCAGTACTTC
TRBV30,many,TRBJ1-5,NA,CAWSLRGNQPQHF,TGTGCCTGGAGTCTTAGGGGAAATCAGCCCCAGCATTTT
TRBV7-9,few,TRBJ1-2,NA,CASSSLGGPGYTF,TGTGCCAGCAGCTCCCTGGGGGGACCGGGATACACCTTC
TRBV28,many,TRBJ2-5,NA,CATIEGHEETQYF,TGTGCCACCATTGAGGGCCACGAAGAGACCCAGTACTTC
TRBV3-1,many,TRBJ2-2,NA,CASSQDVPRAVGELFF,TGTGCCAGCAGCCAAGATGTACCCCGGGCTGTCGGGGAGCTGTTTTTT
TRBV11-2,many,TRBJ2-7,NA,CASSSPRSYEQYF,TGTGCCAGCAGCTCCCCCCGGTCCTACGAGCAGTACTTC
TRBV7-9,few,TRBJ2-3,NA,CASSSMRDTQYF,TGTGCCAGCAGCTCCATGCGGGATACGCAGTATTTT
TRBV7-2,once,TRBJ2-7,NA,CASSSQGGTYEQYF,TGTGCCAGCAGCTCGCAGGGCGGTACCTACGAGCAGTACTTC
TRBV3-1,few,TRBJ2-5,NA,CASSQGRSGKETQYF,TGTGCCAGCAGCCAAGGACGGAGTGGCAAAGAGACCCAGTACTTC
TRBV7-6,NA,TRBJ1-1,NA,CASSLDAENTEAFF,TGTGCCAGCAGCTTAGATGCGGAGAACACTGAAGCTTTCTTT
TRBV10-3,NA,TRBJ2-5,NA,CAISESGGHREETQYF,TGTGCCATCAGTGAGTCGGGGGGCCACAGGGAGGAGACCCAGTACTTC
TRBV7-9,NA,TRBJ1-2,TRBD1,CASSLGPGGSNYGYTF,TGTGCCAGCAGCTTAGGCCCAGGGGGCAGTAACTATGGCTACACCTTC
TRBV19,few,TRBJ1-1,TRBD1,CASSLGQHTEAFF,TGTGCCAGTAGTCTGGGACAGCACACTGAAGCTTTCTTT
TRBV7-3,NA,TRBJ2-5,TRBD2,CASSPPGLAIQETQYF,TGTGCCAGCAGCCCACCGGGACTAGCGATCCAAGAGACCCAGTACTTC
TRBV12-3/TRBV12-4,many,TRBJ1-1,NA,CASSRTGVSEAFF,TGTGCCAGCAGCAGAACAGGCGTTTCTGAAGCTTTCTTT
TRBV19,few,TRBJ2-1,TRBD2,CASSAGTSGSRGEQFF,TGTGCCAGTAGTGCCGGGACTAGCGGGAGCAGGGGTGAGCAGTTCTTC
TRBV7-2,many,TRBJ2-1,TRBD1,CASSFDRASDEQFF,TGTGCCAGCAGCTTCGACAGGGCGTCGGATGAGCAGTTCTTC
TRBV18,NA,TRBJ1-2,NA,CASSPILQESYGYTF,TGTGCCAGCTCACCAATTTTACAAGAGAGCTATGGCTACACCTTC
TRBV9,once,TRBJ1-4,TRBD1,CASSAGQGREKLFF,TGTGCCAGCAGCGCGGGACAGGGCCGTGAAAAACTGTTTTTT
TRBV5-6,many,TRBJ1-1,NA,CASTLGQNTEAFF,TGTGCCAGCACCCTTGGCCAGAACACTGAAGCTTTCTTT
TRBV18,few,TRBJ1-2,TRBD1,CASSPDRVWGYTF,TGTGCCAGCTCACCCGACAGGGTCTGGGGCTACACCTTC
TRBV19,few,TRBJ2-5,TRBD2,CASSINPRLARGVGGETQYF,TGTGCCAGTAGTATCAACCCCCGACTAGCGAGGGGTGTAGGCGGAGAGACCCAGTACTTC
TRBV9,few,TRBJ1-2,NA,CASTPGEGSVGSGGYTF,TGTGCCAGCACCCCCGGGGAGGGGAGTGTGGGGTCGGGTGGCTACACCTTC